This is a list of T cell receptor beta chains from one sample in a study of STAT5B mutations in CD4+ large granular lymphocyte leukemia. Data came from immunoSEQ multiplex PCR; TCRdb stores just in-frame clones and leaves some out. The data hold more than 25,000 clones, with more than 60% observed a single time. Sample: CD4+ T cells from blood buffy coats. The source of these receptors is a human donor in good health. Each CDR3 is given with its conserved first and last residue. The D gene is left open where the match is weak. Some rows mark clone size as missing; the rest say once, few, many or name a class of expanded clone.

DNA: TGTGCCAGTAGTATGGCCTCGTCGGGGAACACTGAAGCTTTCTTT
CDR3: CASSMASSGNTEAFF
size: few
D: .
V: TRBV19
J: TRBJ1-1

DNA: TGCGCCAGCAGTACGACAGCGAACACTGAAGCTTTCTTT
CDR3: CASSTTANTEAFF
size: .
D: .
V: TRBV4-1
J: TRBJ1-1

DNA: TGTGCCAGTAGTTCCACAGGTTGGGCTTTCTTT
CDR3: CASSSTGWAFF
size: .
D: .
V: TRBV19
J: TRBJ1-1

DNA: TGTGCCAGCAGTTCCCTCCTTTCCACAGATACGCAGTATTTT
CDR3: CASSSLLSTDTQYF
size: .
D: .
V: TRBV27
J: TRBJ2-3

DNA: TGTGCCTGGAGCCGGCAAGAGACCCAGTACTTC
CDR3: CAWSRQETQYF
size: .
D: .
V: TRBV30
J: TRBJ2-5

DNA: TGTGCCAGCAGTGAACAGCCCCCCCAGCCCCAGCATTTT
CDR3: CASSEQPPQPQHF
size: .
D: .
V: TRBV6-1
J: TRBJ1-5

DNA: TGTGCCAGCAGCGTCCCTAGCGGGGCCGATTACAATGAGCAGTTCTTC
CDR3: CASSVPSGADYNEQFF
size: .
D: TRBD2
V: TRBV9
J: TRBJ2-1

DNA: TGTGCCAGCAGTTTAGCCGGGGAAGGCAATCAGCCCCAGCATTTT
CDR3: CASSLAGEGNQPQHF
size: .
D: .
V: TRBV28
J: TRBJ1-5

DNA: TGTGCCAGTAGTACCTGGGGCGGGAACACTGAAGCTTTCTTT
CDR3: CASSTWGGNTEAFF
size: .
D: .
V: TRBV19
J: TRBJ1-1

DNA: TGCGCCAGCAGGGAGGGGTCGAACACCGGGGAGCTGTTTTTT
CDR3: CASREGSNTGELFF
size: .
D: .
V: TRBV5-1
J: TRBJ2-2

DNA: TGTGCCAGCAGGGGTTGGACAGGGGGCGCAGGTACCGGGGAGCTGTTTTTT
CDR3: CASRGWTGGAGTGELFF
size: .
D: TRBD1
V: TRBV2
J: TRBJ2-2

DNA: TGTGCCAGCAGTTACAGGGATGTAGCCTACAATGAGCAGTTCTTC
CDR3: CASSYRDVAYNEQFF
size: .
D: .
V: TRBV6-5
J: TRBJ2-1

DNA: TGCGCCAGCAGCCAAGAAAGTAGGTCGGACAATGAGCAGTTCTTC
CDR3: CASSQESRSDNEQFF
size: .
D: .
V: TRBV5-1
J: TRBJ2-1

DNA: TGTGCCAGCAGTGACCGGACAGGGTATGGCGGCTACACCTTC
CDR3: CASSDRTGYGGYTF
size: .
D: TRBD1
V: TRBV2
J: TRBJ1-2

DNA: TGTGCCAGCCACTCTCCGGGACGGAGCAATGAAAAACTGTTTTTT
CDR3: CASHSPGRSNEKLFF
size: .
D: .
V: TRBV19
J: TRBJ1-4

DNA: TGTGCCAGCAGCCAATTGAGCGGGGAGGTCGGGACCCAGTACTTC
CDR3: CASSQLSGEVGTQYF
size: .
D: TRBD2
V: TRBV14
J: TRBJ2-5

DNA: TGTGCCAGCTCGAGACTAGCCGATACTAGCACAGATACGCAGTATTTT
CDR3: CASSRLADTSTDTQYF
size: once
D: TRBD2
V: TRBV27
J: TRBJ2-3

DNA: TGTGCCAGCAGTTACTCGGGACAGGGCTACGAGCAGTACTTC
CDR3: CASSYSGQGYEQYF
size: .
D: TRBD1
V: TRBV6-5
J: TRBJ2-7

DNA: TGTGCCAGCAGCTTGGGAGAGGAGTATGAGCAGTTCTTC
CDR3: CASSLGEEYEQFF
size: .
D: .
V: TRBV5-8
J: TRBJ2-1

DNA: TGTGCCAGCAGCTTAGCGCGTTCACTCCTCCTCGGGGAGCTGTTTTTT
CDR3: CASSLARSLLLGELFF
size: .
D: .
V: TRBV11-2
J: TRBJ2-2

DNA: TGTGCCAGCAGTGACCCACGGACAGGCACACTGATGGCCCAGTACTTC
CDR3: CASSDPRTGTLMAQYF
size: .
D: TRBD1
V: TRBV6-1
J: TRBJ2-5

DNA: TGCAGCGTTGAAGAACCTAGCACAGATACGCAGTATTTT
CDR3: CSVEEPSTDTQYF
size: .
D: .
V: TRBV29-1
J: TRBJ2-3

DNA: TGTGCCAGCATAAAGGACGGACGAAATTCACCCCTCCACTTT
CDR3: CASIKDGRNSPLHF
size: .
D: .
V: TRBV2
J: TRBJ1-6

DNA: TGTGCCAGTAGTACTACCGGGGGCACCGGGGAGCTGTTTTTT
CDR3: CASSTTGGTGELFF
size: .
D: .
V: TRBV19
J: TRBJ2-2

DNA: TGTGCCAGCAGCAAGACGACGGGGACAGGGGCCGACGAGCAGTACTTC
CDR3: CASSKTTGTGADEQYF
size: .
D: TRBD1
V: TRBV9
J: TRBJ2-7

DNA: TGTGCCAGCAGTCCCCGGCTAGCGGGAGGTTATGAGCAGTTCTTC
CDR3: CASSPRLAGGYEQFF
size: once
D: TRBD2
V: TRBV27
J: TRBJ2-1

DNA: TGTGCCAGCAGGGGGACAGGACCGACCACAGATACGCAGTATTTT
CDR3: CASRGTGPTTDTQYF
size: .
D: TRBD1
V: TRBV6-1
J: TRBJ2-3

DNA: TGTGCCAGCAGCTTAGCGGGGTATGGCTACACCTTC
CDR3: CASSLAGYGYTF
size: few
D: .
V: TRBV7-2
J: TRBJ1-2

DNA: TGTGCCAGCAGCTTAACGTGGGGGGGACAGGGGAATGAGCAGTTCTTC
CDR3: CASSLTWGGQGNEQFF
size: .
D: TRBD1
V: TRBV7-3
J: TRBJ2-1

DNA: TGCAGCGTTGAGGTAGATAGCGGGGGCCCGAGCTCCTACAATGAGCAGTTCTTC
CDR3: CSVEVDSGGPSSYNEQFF
size: once
D: TRBD2
V: TRBV29-1
J: TRBJ2-1

DNA: TGCAGCGCCACCCCCCCGGGGGGCACAGATACGCAGTATTTT
CDR3: CSATPPGGTDTQYF
size: .
D: .
V: TRBV29-1
J: TRBJ2-3

DNA: TGTGCCAGCAGCAATCTAGGGCCCTCTAGCGCCGGGTACGAGCAGTACTTC
CDR3: CASSNLGPSSAGYEQYF
size: .
D: .
V: TRBV21-1
J: TRBJ2-7

DNA: TGTGCCAGCAGCTTAAGGGGACTAGCGGGAGCAGATACGCAGTATTTT
CDR3: CASSLRGLAGADTQYF
size: .
D: TRBD2
V: TRBV5-6
J: TRBJ2-3

DNA: TGTGCCAGCAGTTTTAGAAAGACAGGGTTCGGTCAGCCCCAGCATTTT
CDR3: CASSFRKTGFGQPQHF
size: .
D: TRBD1
V: TRBV28
J: TRBJ1-5

DNA: TGTGCCAGCAGCCTTGGGACAGGGGGCTATGAGACCCAGTACTTC
CDR3: CASSLGTGGYETQYF
size: few
D: TRBD1
V: TRBV7-8
J: TRBJ2-5

DNA: TGTGCCAGCAGTGCCACTAGGAGAGAGACCCAGTACTTC
CDR3: CASSATRRETQYF
size: .
D: .
V: TRBV6-1
J: TRBJ2-5

DNA: TGTGCCAGCTCAGGAGGACGGCGGGACACCGGGGAGCTGTTTTTT
CDR3: CASSGGRRDTGELFF
size: .
D: .
V: TRBV18
J: TRBJ2-2

DNA: TGTGCCAGCAGTTCCCCAGGCCGGGGGCCTTATAATTCACCCCTCCACTTT
CDR3: CASSSPGRGPYNSPLHF
size: .
D: .
V: TRBV28
J: TRBJ1-6

DNA: TGTGCCAGCGGCAGGGACCGCACAGATACGCAGTATTTT
CDR3: CASGRDRTDTQYF
size: .
D: .
V: TRBV7-7
J: TRBJ2-3

DNA: TGCGCCAGCAGCGGAAACTACGCAACTAATGAAAAACTGTTTTTT
CDR3: CASSGNYATNEKLFF
size: .
D: .
V: TRBV5-1
J: TRBJ1-4

DNA: TGTGCCAGCAGGGTCGGGATGGAGGGGGCCAACGTCCTGACTTTC
CDR3: CASRVGMEGANVLTF
size: .
D: .
V: TRBV6-1
J: TRBJ2-6

DNA: TGTGCCAGTAGTTGGGACAGGGAAGGATCTGGGGCCAACGTCCTGACTTTC
CDR3: CASSWDREGSGANVLTF
size: .
D: TRBD1
V: TRBV19
J: TRBJ2-6

DNA: TGTGCCAGCAGCAGAGGGGGAAAGGGGAGGTTGAGCAATCAGCCCCAGCATTTT
CDR3: CASSRGGKGRLSNQPQHF
size: .
D: .
V: TRBV21-1
J: TRBJ1-5

DNA: TGTGCCTGGAGTGTAAGCGGGGACGAGCAGTACTTC
CDR3: CAWSVSGDEQYF
size: .
D: TRBD2
V: TRBV30
J: TRBJ2-7

DNA: TGTGCCACCAGCAGAGATCCCGACTCGAGCTCCTACAATGAGCAGTTCTTC
CDR3: CATSRDPDSSSYNEQFF
size: .
D: .
V: TRBV15
J: TRBJ2-1

DNA: TGTGCCAGCTCAACGACTAGCGGGAACCAAGAGACCCAGTACTTC
CDR3: CASSTTSGNQETQYF
size: .
D: TRBD2
V: TRBV18
J: TRBJ2-5

DNA: TGTGCCAGCAGGGGAGCCAATCAGCCCCAGCATTTT
CDR3: CASRGANQPQHF
size: once
D: .
V: TRBV19
J: TRBJ1-5

DNA: TGTGCCAGCAGCGTCCAGGTGAACACTGAAGCTTTCTTT
CDR3: CASSVQVNTEAFF
size: .
D: .
V: TRBV9
J: TRBJ1-1

DNA: TGTGCCATCAGGCCCCAAGGGACTAGCGGCAATACCTCCTACAATGAGCAGTTCTTC
CDR3: CAIRPQGTSGNTSYNEQFF
size: .
D: TRBD2
V: TRBV10-3
J: TRBJ2-1

DNA: TGTGCCAGCTCACCGCAAGGAATGAACACTGAAGCTTTCTTT
CDR3: CASSPQGMNTEAFF
size: .
D: .
V: TRBV18
J: TRBJ1-1

DNA: TGTGCCAGCAGCCCGACGTGGACAGGGAGAGGGACTGAAGCTTTCTTT
CDR3: CASSPTWTGRGTEAFF
size: few
D: TRBD1
V: TRBV11-3
J: TRBJ1-1

DNA: TGTGCCAGCAGTGCCGAGTGGCGCGGGACCCAGTACTTC
CDR3: CASSAEWRGTQYF
size: .
D: .
V: TRBV2
J: TRBJ2-5

DNA: TGTGCCTGGAGTGTACAGAGCAATCAGCCCCAGCATTTT
CDR3: CAWSVQSNQPQHF
size: .
D: .
V: TRBV30
J: TRBJ1-5

DNA: TGTGCCAGCGCCCTCCCCCCGGGGTCCGCTACTACTATACGCGAGCAGTACTTC
CDR3: CASALPPGSATTIREQYF
size: .
D: .
V: TRBV28
J: TRBJ2-7

DNA: TGCGCCAGCAGCCGGGGGGACATCGGCCCAGATACGCAGTATTTT
CDR3: CASSRGDIGPDTQYF
size: .
D: .
V: TRBV5-1
J: TRBJ2-3

DNA: TGTGCCAGCAGTCAGATCGGGGGCGAGAAATGGGCTTTCTTT
CDR3: CASSQIGGEKWAFF
size: few
D: .
V: TRBV25-1
J: TRBJ1-1

DNA: TGTGCCAGCAGTGATCGAGGGCTCCCCCAAGAGACCCAGTACTTC
CDR3: CASSDRGLPQETQYF
size: .
D: .
V: TRBV6-1
J: TRBJ2-5

DNA: TGTGCCATCAGTGAGTCCACGGACCCGTATAGCTATGGCTACACCTTC
CDR3: CAISESTDPYSYGYTF
size: .
D: .
V: TRBV10-3
J: TRBJ1-2

DNA: TGTGCCAGCAGCTTAGGAGGGACAGGGATAGATACGCAGTATTTT
CDR3: CASSLGGTGIDTQYF
size: .
D: TRBD1
V: TRBV11-2
J: TRBJ2-3

DNA: TGTGCCAGCAGCGAAGCAAACAGGTTGTCTGAAGCTTTCTTT
CDR3: CASSEANRLSEAFF
size: .
D: .
V: TRBV2
J: TRBJ1-1